This T cell receptor (beta chain) appears in the sequencing data of a study of blood T cell repertoires in COVID-19. As processed by the authors: Amplification with reference gene primers provided the estimates of nucleated cell counts. Sequencing used immunoSEQ multiplex PCR; TCRdb keeps in-frame clones, though not all of them. V, J and clone size are those of that table, while D and trimming were read from the DNA. This repertoire shows 300,000 to 350,000 clones, over 80% found once; its top ten account for about 8.9%. Participants, about 18 to 90 years old, spanned around 25 US areas. Cohort allocation depended upon clinical history that participants reported. This TCR came from a woman in her late teens or twenties who had recovered from COVID-19. The sample comprised PBMCs or T cells enriched from blood (not recorded which).

In nucleotides, the CDR3 is TGTGCCAGCGTAGACAGGGGATTGAACACTGAAGCTTTCTTT. Protein sequence: CASVDRGLNTEAFF. This chain links TRBV5-8 with TRBJ1-1; 8 bases line up with TRBD1. From germline, CDR1 is SGHTS and CDR2 YDEGEE. V dropped 7 bases and J dropped 0; count of bases not matched to a gene: 5. The CDR3 runs 14 residues.